This TCR beta chain appears in the sequencing data of a study of blood T cell repertoires in COVID-19. Per the original methods: Using reference gene primer amplification, nucleated cell counts were estimated. Profiled with immunoSEQ multiplex PCR; TCRdb holds only in-frame clones, not every one. That table is the source of V, J and clone size, and D and trimming were worked out from the DNA. The sample shows 250,000 to 350,000 clones, approximately 90% of them seen only once. The germline CDR1 and CDR2 sequences are MNHEY and SVGAGI. The length of the CDR3 is 15 residues. With 7 bases clipped from V and 3 bases from J, the junction kept 9 bases outside the gene matches.

This chain uses TRBV6-5 with TRBJ1-3; 7 positions agree with TRBD1. Sample: peripheral blood. This clonotype was obtained from a woman aged 25 to 45 who had recovered from COVID-19. CDR3 protein: CASTVRGGYGNTIYF. In nucleotides, the CDR3 is TGTGCCAGCACGGTGCGAGGGGGCTATGGAAACACCATATATTTT.